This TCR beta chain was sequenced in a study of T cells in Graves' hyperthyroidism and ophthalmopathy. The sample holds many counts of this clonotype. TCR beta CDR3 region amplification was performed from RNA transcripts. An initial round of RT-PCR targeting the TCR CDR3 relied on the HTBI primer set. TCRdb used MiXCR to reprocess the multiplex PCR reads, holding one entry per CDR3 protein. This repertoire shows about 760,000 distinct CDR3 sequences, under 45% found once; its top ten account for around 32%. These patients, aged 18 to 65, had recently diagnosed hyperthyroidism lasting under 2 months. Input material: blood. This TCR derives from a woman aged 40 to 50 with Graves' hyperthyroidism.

CDR3 bases: TGTGCCAGCAAAGGTGGGGGGGCCAGAGGAAACACCATATATTTT. Protein: CASKGGGARGNTIYF. The chain has TRBV7-8 and TRBJ1-3, with D possibly matching TRBD1 (6 bases). Per germline, CDR1 SGHVS and CDR2 FQNEAQ. CDR3 length: 15 amino acids. The V gene lost 7 bases and the J gene lost 4 bases, with 17 bases spanning the gap.